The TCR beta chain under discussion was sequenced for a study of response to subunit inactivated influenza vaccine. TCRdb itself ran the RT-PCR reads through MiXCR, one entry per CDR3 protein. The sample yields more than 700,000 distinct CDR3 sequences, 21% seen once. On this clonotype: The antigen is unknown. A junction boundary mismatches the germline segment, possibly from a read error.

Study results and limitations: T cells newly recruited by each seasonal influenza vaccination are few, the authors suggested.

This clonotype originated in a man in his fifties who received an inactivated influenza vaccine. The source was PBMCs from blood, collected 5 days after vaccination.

CDR3 region: CASSQAWEARDTQNF. CDR3 nucleotide sequence: TGCGCCAGCAGCCAAGCTTGGGAGGCAAGAGATACGCAGAATTTT. The chain combines TRBV4-3 with TRBJ2-3; TRBD2 is a possible D gene (6 bases). The CDR3 is made up of 15 amino acids. Germline V CDR1 and CDR2: LGHNA, YSLEER.